Sequencing of this T cell receptor beta chain was carried out in a study of identical twins. TCRdb reprocessed the 5' RACE reads via MiXCR and lists one record per CDR3 protein. The table shows approximately 600,000 distinct CDR3 sequences, with under 8.5% occurring only once. CDR3 length: 14 amino acids. Germline V lookup: CDR1 SGHDN, CDR2 FVKESK. Trimming at V came to 5 bases and at J to 9 bases, leaving 10 bases not matched to a gene. This clonotype was seen many times. Its antigen is undetermined. Study observations and caveats: Twins' surplus sharing was weaker for beta out-of-frame sequences. In zero-insertion analyses, partial confounding could arise from invariant MAIT and iNKT cells. Fewer insertions marked abundant cord blood beta clonotypes; young adult naive trended weakly, memory not at all.

The same data also went into a second study, on yellow fever vaccine responses in identical twins. This second study notes: Twins reportedly showed a vaccine T cell response that seemed partly convergent and partly personalized.

The TCR was taken from a woman between 18 and 29 years old in good health. The V and J genes are TRBV14 and TRBJ2-1; TRBD2 agrees at 7 bases. The sequencing input was PBMCs. The CDR3 region is CASSFGRRNGEQFF. As DNA, the CDR3 is TGTGCCAGCAGCTTCGGGAGGCGAAACGGTGAGCAGTTCTTC.